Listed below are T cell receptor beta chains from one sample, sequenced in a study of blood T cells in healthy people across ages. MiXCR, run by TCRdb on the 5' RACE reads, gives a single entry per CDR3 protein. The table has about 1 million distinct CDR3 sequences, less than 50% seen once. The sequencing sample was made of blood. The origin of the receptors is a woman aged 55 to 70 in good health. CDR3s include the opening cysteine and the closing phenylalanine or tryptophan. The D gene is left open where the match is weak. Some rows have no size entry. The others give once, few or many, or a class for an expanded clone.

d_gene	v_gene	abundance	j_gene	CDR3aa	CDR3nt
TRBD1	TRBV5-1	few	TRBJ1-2	CASSLGRGNYGYTF	TGCGCCAGCAGCTTGGGCAGGGGGAACTATGGCTACACCTTC
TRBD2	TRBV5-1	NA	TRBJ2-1	CASSLAVVAGPLDEQFF	TGCGCCAGCAGCTTGGCCGTGGTAGCGGGGCCCCTTGATGAGCAGTTCTTC
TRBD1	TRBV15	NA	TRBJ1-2	CATGGTAATPNYGYTF	TGTGCCACCGGCGGGACAGCTGCTACTCCTAACTATGGCTACACCTTC
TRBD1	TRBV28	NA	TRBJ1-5	CASSLLWGQGQWKPQHF	TGTGCCAGCAGTTTATTATGGGGACAGGGGCAATGGAAGCCCCAGCATTTT
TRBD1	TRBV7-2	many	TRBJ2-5	CASSLAGGRETQYF	TGTGCCAGCAGTTTGGCAGGGGGCCGGGAGACCCAGTACTTC
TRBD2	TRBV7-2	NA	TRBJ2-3	CASSLTERGDTQYF	TGTGCCAGCAGCTTAACAGAGCGGGGAGATACGCAGTATTTT
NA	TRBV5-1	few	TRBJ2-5	CASGEGTETQYF	TGCGCCAGCGGAGAGGGAACGGAGACCCAGTACTTC
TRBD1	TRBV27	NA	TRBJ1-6	CASSLAPDRDPRYNSPLHF	TGTGCCAGCAGTTTAGCCCCTGACAGGGACCCCAGATATAATTCACCCCTCCACTTT
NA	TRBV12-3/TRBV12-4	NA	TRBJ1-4	CASSLGSRGLATNEKLFF	TGTGCCAGCAGTTTAGGGTCCAGGGGTCTTGCAACTAATGAAAAACTGTTTTTT
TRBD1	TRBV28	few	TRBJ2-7	CAILGQGYEQYF	TGTGCCATCCTCGGACAGGGGTACGAGCAGTACTTC
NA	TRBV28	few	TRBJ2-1	CASRPPTYNEQFF	TGTGCCAGCAGACCCCCAACCTACAATGAGCAGTTCTTC
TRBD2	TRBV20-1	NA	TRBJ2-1	CSPNPGLAGGKQFF	TGCAGTCCCAACCCGGGACTAGCGGGAGGAAAGCAGTTCTTC
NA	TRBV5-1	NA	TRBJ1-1	CASSLTGEAFF	TGCGCCAGCAGCTTGACGGGGGAAGCTTTCTTT
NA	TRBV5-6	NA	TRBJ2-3	CASSLFQRGPDTQYF	TGTGCCAGCAGCTTGTTTCAGCGCGGACCAGATACGCAGTATTTT
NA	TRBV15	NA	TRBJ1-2	CATSSESGNYGYTF	TGTGCCACCAGCAGCGAATCGGGGAACTATGGCTACACCTTC
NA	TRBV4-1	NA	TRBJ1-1	CASSQDEGITEAFF	TGCGCCAGCAGCCAAGATGAGGGGATCACTGAAGCTTTCTTT